This T cell receptor beta chain stems from a study of T cell repertoires in cytomegalovirus infection (dated by TCRdb to about 2019). In terms of the full investigation: Peptide stimulations targeted recently identified HLA-C-restricted CMV epitopes, whose presentation resists viral immunomodulation, together with well-studied HLA-B-restricted epitopes. Donor HLA type was relevant to the analysis, because carriage of CMV infection together with the matching HLA type was indicated by public TCR beta signatures.

Data came from an Illumina HiSeq 1500. Using fastp at Q25 and MiXCR, TCRdb reprocessed the public reads and kept productive beta chains. Rows matching on CDR3 protein sequence are summarized as one entry with the most common DNA and genes. A total of about 500,000 distinct CDR3 sequences appear in this sample, roughly a third of them only once. The top ten hold 17% of the sample. The sample's treatment or condition label, decoded: in vitro stimulation with specific CMV peptide epitopes to enrich CMV-specific T cells. From a lookup of the germline V gene, CDR1 and CDR2 are SGHVS and FQNEAQ. Between the V and J ends, shortened by 4 bases and 7 bases respectively, the junction contains 14 bases. The CDR3 holds 14 amino acids from the cysteine to the phenylalanine. Only CDR3 DNA remains: 42 bases, in frame from the first base. This clonotype occurred many times. Its antigen remains undetermined. The input lacks base qualities; no much larger clone sits a single base away.

The research as a whole found: In the ex vivo response, HLA-C-restricted CMV-specific TCR beta clonotypes were dominant, and in two of eight donors the single most frequent clonotype came from this HLA-C-restricted group. Cumulative frequency of public TCR beta family members discriminated carriers of CMV infection plus the relevant HLA type in this cohort and an independent approximately 370-donor cohort.

The chain links TRBV7-8 with TRBJ2-1; TRBD2 is perhaps the D gene, given 6 matching bases. The sequenced sample was cultured PBMCs, obtained from culture after CMV antigen stimulation. The source is a human donor in good health (CMV status not recorded). Some clones in this sample may be carry-over from other donors' samples. The CDR3 is CASSSRLVGNEQFF. The DNA sequence is given as TGTGCCAGCAGCTCGCGACTAGTGGGTAATGAGCAGTTCTTC.